This T cell receptor beta chain was identified during a study of cytomegalovirus exposure and HLA in healthy donors. Across the whole study: Researchers previously reported finding roughly 120 million unique TCR beta sequences from about 170 million T cells. Within the Caucasian-associated ancestry cluster were 81% of the roughly 400 genotyped donors.

Study findings and constraints: Researchers reported that three CMV-associated chains were confirmed in vitro as CMV antigen-specific. One cluster of highly shared sequence variants probably arose as a sequencing artifact.

Primers: 60 Vbeta forward and 13 Jbeta reverse. The protocol was immunoSEQ multiplex PCR, while the TCRdb copy is restricted to in-frame clones and leaves out a portion. Counted here are 60,000 or so clones, approximately 71% occurring once; the ten biggest clones make up 25%. Concerning this clone: Its target is not known. This CDR3 is missing its conserved last phenylalanine or tryptophan, likely due to a read error. The DNA is left out, because the CDR3 cannot be placed on it with certainty; the CDR3 is given as TCRdb lists it.

The sequence was obtained from a man between 45 and 60 years old in good health and CMV-seropositive. Sequenced material: PBMCs.

The CDR3 sequence is CASSGWDRTSRHV. V is TRBV5-8 and J is TRBJ1-5; the listed D gene, TRBD1, was not tested against the DNA. Germline V lookup: CDR1 SGHTS, CDR2 YDEGEE. From its first to its last residue, the CDR3 has 13 amino acids.